This TCR beta chain was captured in a study of T cells in Graves' hyperthyroidism and ophthalmopathy. On the study more broadly: Before any treatment, at initial diagnosis, peripheral blood was collected.

Many counts were recorded for this clonotype. Antigen: not known. The CDR3 extends over 13 amino acids. V was cut by 0 bases and J by 2 bases, with 8 bases left in between. Germline assignment: CDR1 GTSNPN and CDR2 SVGIG (reference sequence). From RNA transcripts, TCR beta CDR3 regions were amplified. An initial round of RT-PCR targeting the TCR CDR3 relied on the HTBI primer set. Each CDR3 protein gets one entry after TCRdb re-called the multiplex PCR reads with MiXCR. The sample shows about 590,000 distinct CDR3 sequences, more than 15% of them seen only once. General study results and limits: Ophthalmopathy was predicted by the model a median of roughly 6.7 months ahead of onset.

Patients showing uncontrolled infection, other autoimmune disease, pregnancy or lactation were ineligible. Sequences were obtained from blood. This receptor was taken from a young woman with Graves' hyperthyroidism. This chain links TRBV30 with TRBJ2-7; no clear D. Here the CDR3 DNA reads TGTGCCTGGAGTGTAGGATCCCCCTACGAGCAGTACTTC. Translating it yields CAWSVGSPYEQYF.